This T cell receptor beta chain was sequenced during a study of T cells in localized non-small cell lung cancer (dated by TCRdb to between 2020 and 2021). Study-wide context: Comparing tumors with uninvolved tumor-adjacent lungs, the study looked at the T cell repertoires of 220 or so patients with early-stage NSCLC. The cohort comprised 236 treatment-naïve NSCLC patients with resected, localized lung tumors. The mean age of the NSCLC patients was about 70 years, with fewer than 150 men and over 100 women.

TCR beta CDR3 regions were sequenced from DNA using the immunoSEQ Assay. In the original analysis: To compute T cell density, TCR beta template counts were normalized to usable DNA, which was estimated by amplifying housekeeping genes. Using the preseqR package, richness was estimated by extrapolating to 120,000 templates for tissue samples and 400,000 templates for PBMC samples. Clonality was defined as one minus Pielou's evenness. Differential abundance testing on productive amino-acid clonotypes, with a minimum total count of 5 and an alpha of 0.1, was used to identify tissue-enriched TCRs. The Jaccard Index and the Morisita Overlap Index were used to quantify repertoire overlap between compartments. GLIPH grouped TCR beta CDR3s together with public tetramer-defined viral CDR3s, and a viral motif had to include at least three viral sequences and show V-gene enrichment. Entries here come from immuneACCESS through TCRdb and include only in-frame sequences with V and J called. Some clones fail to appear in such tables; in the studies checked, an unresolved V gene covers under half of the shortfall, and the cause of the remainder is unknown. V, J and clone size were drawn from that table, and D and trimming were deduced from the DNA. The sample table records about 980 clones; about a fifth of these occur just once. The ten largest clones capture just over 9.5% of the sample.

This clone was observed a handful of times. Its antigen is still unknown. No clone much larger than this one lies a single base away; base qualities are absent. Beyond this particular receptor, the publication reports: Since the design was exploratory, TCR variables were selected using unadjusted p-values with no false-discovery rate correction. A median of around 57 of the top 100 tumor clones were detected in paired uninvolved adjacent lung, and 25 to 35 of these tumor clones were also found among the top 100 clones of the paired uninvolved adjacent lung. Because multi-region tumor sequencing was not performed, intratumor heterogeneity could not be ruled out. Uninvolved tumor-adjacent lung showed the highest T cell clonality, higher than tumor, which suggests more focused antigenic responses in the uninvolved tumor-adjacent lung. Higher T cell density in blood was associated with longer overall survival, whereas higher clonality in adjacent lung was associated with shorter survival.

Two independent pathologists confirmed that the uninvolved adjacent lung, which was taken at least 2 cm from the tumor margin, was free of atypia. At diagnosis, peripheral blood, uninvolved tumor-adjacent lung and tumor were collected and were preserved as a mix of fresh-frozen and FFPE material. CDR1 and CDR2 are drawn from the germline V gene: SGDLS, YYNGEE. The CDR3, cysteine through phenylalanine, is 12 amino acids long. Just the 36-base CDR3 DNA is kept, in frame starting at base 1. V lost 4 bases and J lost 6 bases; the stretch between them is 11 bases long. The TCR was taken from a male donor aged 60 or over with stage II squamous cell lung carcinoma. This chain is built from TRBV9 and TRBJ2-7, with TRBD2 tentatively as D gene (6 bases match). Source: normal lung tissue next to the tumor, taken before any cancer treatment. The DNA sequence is TGTGCCAGCAGCTTAGGAGGGCCCGAGCAGTACTTC. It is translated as CASSLGGPEQYF.